These 18 T cell receptor beta chains came from one sample sequenced in a study of T cell repertoires in cytomegalovirus infection. Their cognate antigens are unknown. TCRdb reprocessed the reads via MiXCR and lists one record per CDR3 protein. This table holds tens of thousands of distinct CDR3 sequences, about 18% found once. The specimen was CD8+ T cells from cultured PBMCs, collected from culture after CMV antigen stimulation. These receptors came from a human donor in good health (CMV status not recorded). Some clones in this sample may be carry-over from other donors' samples.

This clonotype was picked up a small number of times. The J gene is TRBJ2-5, the V gene TRBV5-4; TRBD2 might be the D (6 bases). Germline CDR1 and CDR2: SGHNT and YYREEE (reference sequence). V was cut by 4 bases and J by 5 bases, with 12 bases left in between. This CDR3 has 13 amino acids. The DNA for the CDR3 is TGTGCCAGCAGCCATAGTGGGAGGGAGACCCAGTACTTC. It is translated as CASSHSGRETQYF.

The chain couples TRBV28 to TRBJ2-3, with a tentative D call TRBD1 (6 bases). Germline V gene sequence: CDR1 MDHEN, CDR2 SYDVKM. Trimming cost V 10 bases and J 2 bases, with 16 bases left between them. The CDR3 is made up of 14 amino acids. The CDR3 sequence is CATSRTGTTDTQYF. In nucleotides, the CDR3 is TGTGCCACCTCCAGAACAGGGACCACAGATACGCAGTATTTT. The complete variable domain, with remaining parts taken from reference TRBV28 and TRBJ2-3, reads DVKVTQSSRYLVKRTGEKVFLECVQDMDHENMFWYRQDPGLGLRLIYFSYDVKMKEKGDIPEGYSVSREKKERFSLILESASTNQTSMYLCATSRTGTTDTQYFGPGTRLTVL.

In its sample, this clonotype was seen a few times. The genes are TRBV20-1 and TRBJ2-7; 8 nucleotides align to TRBD1. The J segment lost 1 base and the V segment lost 5 bases, leaving 1 base of the junction unmatched. CDR1 and CDR2 (germline): DFQATT, SNEGSKA (reference sequence). The CDR3 runs to 12 residues. The DNA for the CDR3 is TGCAGTGCTTGGACAGGGTCCTACGAGCAGTACTTC. Its translation is CSAWTGSYEQYF.

V usage is TRBV11-2 and J usage is TRBJ2-7; TRBD1 or TRBD2 may be the D gene (6 bases each). The V end was cut by 3 bases, the J end by 0 bases, with 18 bases between. Germline loops: CDR1 SGHAT, CDR2 FQNNGV. CDR3 length: 17 amino acids. The CDR3 sequence is CASSFSSAGTSSYEQYF. The CDR3 nucleotides are TGTGCCAGCAGCTTTAGCTCTGCGGGGACAAGCTCCTACGAGCAGTACTTC.

V is TRBV2 and J is TRBJ2-2; D call uncertain. The ends were cut back, 2 bases at V and 7 bases at J, with 8 bases in the middle. Germline CDR1 reads SNHLY; CDR2 reads FYNNEI. This CDR3 is built from 13 residues. The chain's CDR3 is CASSERLYGELFF. The CDR3 coding sequence is TGTGCCAGCAGTGAAAGGCTTTACGGGGAGCTGTTTTTT.

CDR3 sequence (DNA): TGTGCCAGCAGCTTAGCTGGGGGGAGGGCCGGTGAGACCCAGTACTTC. Translation: CASSLAGGRAGETQYF. The gene calls are TRBV7-6 and TRBJ2-5; 7 nucleotides align to TRBD2. The CDR3 has 16 amino acids. Germline values: CDR1 SGHVS, CDR2 FNYEAQ. V gave up 0 bases and J gave up 5 bases; unmatched junction bases: 9.

This clonotype was counted between two and nine times. The chain recombines TRBV7-3 with TRBJ1-1, with TRBD1 as a possible D gene (6 bases). V lost 0 bases to trimming and J lost 4 bases, with 15 bases between them. CDR3 length equals 16 residues. From germline, CDR1 is SGHTA and CDR2 FQGTGA. The CDR3 loop is CASSLTHAGGLTEAFF. CDR3 DNA sequence: TGTGCCAGCAGCTTAACGCATGCTGGGGGGCTCACTGAAGCTTTCTTT.

The rearrangement uses TRBV6-6 and TRBJ1-5; 9 nucleotides line up with TRBD1. Germline V gene sequence: CDR1 MNHNY, CDR2 SVGAGI (reference sequence). V gave up 5 bases and J gave up 4 bases; unmatched junction bases: 6. The CDR3 is 15 amino acids. CDR3 residues: CASSAQGAQNQPQHF. The CDR3 nucleotides are TGTGCCAGCAGTGCACAGGGGGCCCAAAATCAGCCCCAGCATTTT.

The V gene is TRBV10-3, the J gene TRBJ2-5; D not resolved. This CDR3 has 14 residues. Per germline, CDR1 ENHRY and CDR2 SYGVKD. V was shortened by 2 bases and J by 5 bases, with 12 bases between the two germline ends. Written as DNA, the CDR3 is TGTGCCATCAGTGAGCCCGGGTCCTTGGAGACCCAGTACTTC. Translated, it gives CAISEPGSLETQYF.

This clonotype turned up a few times. The J gene is TRBJ1-1, the V gene TRBV6-2 or TRBV6-3; D may be TRBD1 (6 bases). The CDR3 length is 15 residues. Germline V CDR1 and CDR2: MNHEY, SVGEGT. Trimming shortened V by 7 bases and J by 0 bases, and 15 bases separated the two germline ends. In DNA form, the CDR3 reads TGTGCCAGCATGTCAGGACAGCTAATGAACACTGAAGCTTTCTTT. As protein: CASMSGQLMNTEAFF.

The rearrangement joins TRBV7-9 to TRBJ2-7; TRBD1 matches at 7 bases. Germline values: CDR1 SEHNR, CDR2 FQNEAQ (reference sequence). This CDR3 comprises 16 residues. V lost 2 bases and J lost 5; bases outside the gene matches: 12. CDR3: CASSLSSYGRGNEQYF. The CDR3 DNA reads TGTGCCAGCAGCTTAAGTTCCTATGGCAGGGGGAACGAGCAGTACTTC. The variable domain in full, with the rest retrieved from reference TRBV7-9 and TRBJ2-7, is DTGVSQNPRHKITKRGQNVTFRCDPISEHNRLYWYRQTLGQGPEFLTYFQNEAQLEKSRLLSDRFSAERPKGSFSTLEIQRTEQGDSAMYLCASSLSSYGRGNEQYFGPGTRLTVT.

A word on this clonotype: A much larger clone lies one base from this, so it may be a read error. This CDR3 fails to terminate in the conserved phenylalanine or tryptophan, so it likely reflects a read error. V is TRBV5-4 and J is TRBJ1-3; D is undetermined. Trimming stripped 4 bases from V and 1 base from J, with 9 bases between. The CDR3 has 14 residues. Germline CDR1 and CDR2: SGHNT and YYREEE (reference sequence). Here the CDR3 reads CASSRPESGNTIYY. The CDR3 DNA is TGTGCCAGCAGCCGGCCGGAATCTGGAAACACCATATATTAT.

The rearrangement uses TRBV27 and TRBJ2-1; D unresolved. This CDR3 spans 14 amino acids. Germline values: CDR1 MNHEY, CDR2 SMNVEV (reference sequence). The V end was cut by 5 bases, the J end by 2 bases, with 10 bases between. CDR3 DNA: TGTGCCAGCAGTGCCATTCCGGCCTACAATGAGCAGTTCTTC. Translation: CASSAIPAYNEQFF.

The rearrangement links TRBV4-1 to TRBJ1-1, with D perhaps TRBD1 (6 bases). Germline-derived CDR1 and CDR2 are MGHRA and YSYEKL. The germline V and J ends were trimmed by 4 bases and 5 bases, with 11 bases remaining between them. This CDR3 is built from 13 residues. The CDR3: CASSRIGGTEAFF. For the CDR3, the DNA is TGCGCCAGCAGCCGAATAGGGGGGACTGAAGCTTTCTTT.

This clonotype was counted only a few times. The chain recombines TRBV7-6 with TRBJ2-1; 8 bases agree with TRBD1. The CDR3 has 13 amino acids. Trimming cost V 5 bases and J 6 bases; bases outside gene matches: 3. CDR1 and CDR2 from the germline V gene are SGHVS and FNYEAQ. CDR3 sequence (DNA): TGTGCCAGCAGCGATACAGGGGGCAATGAGCAGTTCTTC. It codes for CASSDTGGNEQFF.

The chain has TRBV7-8 and TRBJ2-3, with D unclear. Germline assignment: CDR1 SGHVS and CDR2 FQNEAQ. This CDR3 is built from 13 residues. V lost 4 bases and J lost 6, with 11 bases in between. The CDR3 sequence is CASSSNPLDTQYF. In nucleotides, the CDR3 is TGTGCCAGCAGCTCCAACCCTTTGGATACGCAGTATTTT.

The rearrangement joins TRBV20-1 to TRBJ2-3; TRBD1 is a possible D gene (7 bases). Between the trimmed V and J ends, which lost 1 base and 2 bases, there was a span of 10 bases. The CDR3 runs 14 residues. Germline CDR1 DFQATT, CDR2 SNEGSKA (reference sequence). The CDR3 protein is CSARVRGDTDTQYF. In DNA form, the CDR3 reads TGCAGTGCTAGAGTCAGGGGGGACACAGATACGCAGTATTTT.

The chain couples TRBV6-6 to TRBJ1-5; maybe TRBD1 (5 bases). Looked up from germline, CDR1 is MNHNY and CDR2 is SVGAGI (reference sequence). The CDR3 runs to 14 residues. Trimming left V 7 bases short and J 4 bases short, with 14 bases between. CDR3 loop: CASISRGPNQPQHF. Here the CDR3 DNA reads TGTGCCAGCATCTCGAGGGGACCAAATCAGCCCCAGCATTTT.